Below, 25 T cell receptor beta chains from the same sample are listed, as sequenced in a study of blood T cell repertoires in COVID-19. Some clones are missing from TCRdb's copy, which holds only in-frame ones; the method was immunoSEQ multiplex PCR. Of around 60,000 clones in the sample, about four fifths were seen once. The specimen sequenced was peripheral blood. These TCRs come from a woman of 80 years or more with acute or convalescent COVID-19.

The chain links TRBV7-9 to TRBJ1-6; TRBD1 matches at 9 bases. V lost 5 bases and J lost 4; bases outside the gene matches: 12. The germline gives CDR1 SEHNR, CDR2 FQNEAQ (reference sequence). This CDR3 spans 18 amino acids. The CDR3 is CASSHRGLLAEYNSPLHF. In DNA form, the CDR3 reads TGTGCCAGCAGCCACAGGGGGCTTTTGGCCGAGTATAATTCACCCCTCCACTTT.

The chain links TRBV19 to TRBJ2-5; TRBD2 matches 9 bases. Germline CDR1 is LNHDA and CDR2 is SQIVND (reference sequence). After removal of 3 bases from V and 1 base from J, the junction contained 9 bases not matched to a gene. The length of the CDR3 is 17 residues. CDR3 amino acids: CASSMSVGGGGQETQYF. CDR3 nucleotides: TGTGCCAGTAGTATGTCCGTGGGCGGGGGGGGCCAAGAGACCCAGTACTTC.

This clone was observed a handful of times. V gene TRBV7-9 combines with J gene TRBJ1-2; D is unresolved. This CDR3 spans 12 amino acids. Looked up from germline, CDR1 is SEHNR and CDR2 is FQNEAQ (reference sequence). The germline V and J ends were trimmed by 5 bases and 5 bases, with 9 bases remaining between them. CDR3 region: CASSPELYGYTF. In DNA form, the CDR3 reads TGTGCCAGCAGCCCGGAGCTATATGGCTACACCTTC.

The gene calls are TRBV5-1 and TRBJ1-2, with 9 positions matching TRBD1. The V segment lost 4 bases and the J segment 8 bases; nucleotides outside the gene matches: 3. This CDR3 has 12 residues. The germline gives CDR1 SGHRS, CDR2 YFSETQ. CDR3 bases: TGCGCCAGCAGCCGGGACAGGGTGGGCTACACCTTC. Translation gives CASSRDRVGYTF.

This clone was detected only once. V is TRBV30 and J is TRBJ1-2; D remains unclear. The V gene's germline CDR1 is GTSNPN and CDR2 SVGIG (reference sequence). This CDR3 spans 14 amino acids. The DNA for the CDR3 is TGTGCGGGGAGATGGGCAGCGGGTAGCTATGGCTACACCTTC. This encodes CAGRWAAGSYGYTF.

This sequence joins TRBV30 and TRBJ1-1; a possible D gene is TRBD1 (5 bases). The CDR3 runs 13 residues. Trimming shortened V by 0 bases and J by 5 bases, and 10 bases separated the two germline ends. CDR1 and CDR2 (germline): GTSNPN, SVGIG (reference sequence). DNA for the CDR3: TGTGCCTGGAGTGTGGCAGGGTGGACTGAAGCTTTCTTT. Protein: CAWSVAGWTEAFF. The complete variable domain, with remaining parts taken from reference TRBV30 and TRBJ1-1, reads SQTIHQWPATLVQPVGSPLSLECTVEGTSNPNLYWYRQAAGRGLQLLFYSVGIGQISSEVPQNLSASRPQDRQFILSSKKLLLSDSGFYLCAWSVAGWTEAFFGQGTRLTVV.

The chain recombines TRBV29-1 with TRBJ2-2; 10 bases are shared with TRBD1. V dropped 6 bases and J dropped 3; count of bases not matched to a gene: 4. Germline lookup yields CDR1 SQVTM and CDR2 ANQGSEA. This CDR3 comprises 14 residues. CDR3 in amino acids: CSVHGQGDTGELFF. In DNA form, the CDR3 reads TGCAGCGTGCACGGACAGGGGGACACCGGGGAGCTGTTTTTT.

The J gene is TRBJ1-2, the V gene TRBV7-2, with 7 positions matching TRBD1. V lost 2 bases to trimming and J lost 8 bases; unmatched junction nucleotides: 5. CDR1 and CDR2 (germline): SGHTA, FQGNSA. CDR3 size: 13 residues. The CDR3 coding sequence is TGTGCCAGCAGCTTAAGAGGGGGCTGGGGCTACACCTTC. Its protein product is CASSLRGGWGYTF.

This rearrangement joins TRBV30 to TRBJ2-5; weak D call: TRBD1 (5 bases). The CDR3 sequence is 12 residues long. V was shortened by 2 bases and J by 6 bases, with 10 bases between the two germline ends. Germline-derived CDR1 and CDR2 are GTSNPN and SVGIG (reference sequence). This CDR3 is CAWSSKGKTQYF. The CDR3 DNA reads as TGTGCCTGGAGTAGCAAGGGGAAGACCCAGTACTTC.

The J gene is TRBJ1-2, the V gene TRBV18; weak D call: TRBD1 (5 bases). V lost 3 bases and J lost 7, with 15 bases in between. The germline V gene has CDR1 KGHSH and CDR2 LQKENI. This CDR3 is built from 14 residues. The CDR3 DNA reads TGTGCCAGCTCACCGGGGGGAGGCCATCCTGGCTACACCTTC. Encoded protein: CASSPGGGHPGYTF.

The gene calls are TRBV12-3 or TRBV12-4 and TRBJ2-3, with a tentative D call TRBD2 (5 bases). V dropped 7 bases and J dropped 7 bases, with 9 bases sitting between them. The CDR3 covers 11 residues. The CDR3 protein is CASKDWYTQYF. The CDR3 DNA follows: TGTGCCAGCAAGGACTGGTATACGCAGTATTTT.

The J gene is TRBJ2-6, the V gene TRBV2; maybe TRBD1 (6 bases). Trimming removed 8 bases at V and 3 bases at J, with 11 bases between. Germline CDR1 is SNHLY and CDR2 is FYNNEI. The CDR3 runs to 14 residues. The CDR3, as DNA: TGTGCCAGCGCAGGGGCGGATGGGGCCAACGTCCTGACTTTC. The encoded protein is CASAGADGANVLTF.

V and J are TRBV19 and TRBJ2-2; D perhaps matches TRBD2 (5 bases). The CDR3 runs to 13 residues. Looked up from germline, CDR1 is LNHDA and CDR2 is SQIVND (reference sequence). Between the trimmed V and J ends, which lost 3 bases and 6 bases, there was a span of 8 bases. CDR3 nucleotides: TGTGCCAGTAGTATCGGGATACCCGGGGAGCTGTTTTTT. It codes for CASSIGIPGELFF. Full variable domain (remainder filled in from reference TRBV19 and TRBJ2-2): DGGITQSPKYLFRKEGQNVTLSCEQNLNHDAMYWYRQDPGQGLRLIYYSQIVNDFQKGDIAEGYSVSREKKESFPLTVTSAQKNPTAFYLCASSIGIPGELFFGEGSRLTVL.

This clone showed up just once. CDR3 sequence: CASSATGGEKLFF. The CDR3 DNA follows: TGTGCCAGCAGCGCAACAGGGGGCGAAAAACTGTTTTTT. This chain joins TRBV9 and TRBJ1-4, with TRBD1 matching 9 bases. V was clipped by 3 bases and J by 8 bases; unmatched bases: 2. The CDR3 is 13 residues long. Germline CDR1 reads SGDLS; CDR2 reads YYNGEE.

The CDR3 nucleotides are TGTGCCAGCAGCTCTCGAGGACAGGGGGCAGGAGATGAGCAGTTCTTC. It encodes CASSSRGQGAGDEQFF. The chain joins TRBV7-3 to TRBJ2-1, with TRBD1 identical over 11 bases. In germline, CDR1 is SGHTA, CDR2 FQGTGA. This CDR3 is built from 16 residues. V shed 4 bases, J shed 8 bases, and the junction held 10 bases outside the gene matches.

In DNA form, the CDR3 reads TGTGCCAGCAGCGCAGACAGGAGCTCCTACAATGAGCAGTTCTTC. It specifies CASSADRSSYNEQFF. This chain links TRBV7-2 with TRBJ2-1, with TRBD1 as a possible D gene (6 bases). Germline CDR1 reads SGHTA; CDR2 reads FQGNSA. The CDR3 sequence is 15 residues long. V lost 5 bases and J lost 0, with 11 bases in between.

The chain combines TRBV25-1 with TRBJ2-2; 8 bases line up with TRBD2. The CDR3 loop spans 13 amino acids. After removal of 11 bases from V and 4 bases from J, the junction contained 6 bases not matched to a gene. In germline, CDR1 is MGHDK, CDR2 SYGVNS. The CDR3 here is CASQGLGTGELFF. The CDR3 nucleotides are TGTGCCTCACAGGGACTAGGCACCGGGGAGCTGTTTTTT.

The chain uses TRBV3-1 (or the pseudogene TRBV3-2) and TRBJ1-6; D remains ambiguous. Per germline, CDR1 LGHDT and CDR2 YNNKEL (reference sequence). The CDR3 spans 17 residues. V lost 0 bases to trimming and J lost 9 bases, with 18 bases between them. The CDR3 sequence: CASSQESVSRHGSPLHF. CDR3 bases: TGTGCCAGCAGCCAAGAAAGTGTGTCCAGGCACGGTTCACCCCTCCACTTT.

This clone was picked up a small number of times. The rearrangement uses TRBV30 and TRBJ2-1; D is ambiguous. The germline V gene has CDR1 GTSNPN and CDR2 SVGIG (reference sequence). Trimming pared 8 bases from V and 4 bases from J, leaving 18 bases between. CDR3 size: 14 residues. This CDR3 is CAGSDPPGYNEQFF. CDR3 sequence (DNA): TGTGCCGGATCCGACCCTCCGGGTTACAATGAGCAGTTCTTC.

CDR3 loop: CASSLSSGTNYNEQFF. CDR3 sequence (DNA): TGTGCCAGCAGCTTATCTAGCGGGACAAACTACAATGAGCAGTTCTTC. The rearrangement links TRBV7-2 to TRBJ2-1; 9 bases are a match to TRBD2. CDR1 is SGHTA, CDR2 FQGNSA, per germline. The length of the CDR3 is 16 residues. The junction had 5 bases not matched to a gene; V was cut back by 2 bases and J by 3 bases.

V is TRBV2 and J is TRBJ2-1; 9 nucleotides agree with TRBD1. The CDR3 sequence is 14 residues long. Germline V CDR1 and CDR2: SNHLY, FYNNEI. Trimming cost V 2 bases and J 12 bases; bases outside gene matches: 8. CDR3 bases: TGTGCCAGCAGTGAATTCGGACAGGGGCCTGGGCAGTTCTTC. Its protein product is CASSEFGQGPGQFF.

The chain links TRBV6-5 to TRBJ1-2; D is uncertain. Per germline, CDR1 MNHEY and CDR2 SVGAGI. The CDR3 sequence is 14 residues long. Deletions cut 2 bases from V and 7 bases from J, with 14 bases between. The DNA of the CDR3 is TGTGCCAGCAGTTACCCGGGCTCGGCGGGTGGCTACACCTTC. Translating it yields CASSYPGSAGGYTF.

The chain joins TRBV5-6 to TRBJ1-2; 10 nucleotides match TRBD1. Looked up from germline, CDR1 is SGHDT and CDR2 is YYEEEE. Trimming removed 0 bases from V and 4 bases from J; junction bases left unmatched: 3. The CDR3 covers 15 residues. In DNA form, the CDR3 reads TGTGCCAGCAGCTTGGCGGGACAGGGGATCTATGGCTACACCTTC. Protein: CASSLAGQGIYGYTF.

This chain connects TRBV5-1 to TRBJ2-5; 8 bases fit TRBD2. V trimming: 0 bases; J trimming: 5 bases; junction bases outside the gene matches: 3. CDR3 length: 14 residues. Germline CDR1 reads SGHRS; CDR2 reads YFSETQ. The CDR3 coding sequence is TGCGCCAGCAGCTTGGCTAGCGGGTCGGAGACCCAGTACTTC. This translates into CASSLASGSETQYF.

The table lists this clone with a count of one. CDR3 coding DNA: TGTGCCAGCCGTAGGCGGGGGACTAGCGGGAGGGGTAACAATGAGCAGTTCTTC. It is translated as CASRRRGTSGRGNNEQFF. This chain links TRBV7-9 with TRBJ2-1; 16 positions agree with TRBD2. The V gene end was trimmed by 8 bases and the J gene end by 5 bases; junction bases not matched to a gene: 12. The CDR3 runs to 18 residues. The germline V gene has CDR1 SEHNR and CDR2 FQNEAQ (reference sequence).